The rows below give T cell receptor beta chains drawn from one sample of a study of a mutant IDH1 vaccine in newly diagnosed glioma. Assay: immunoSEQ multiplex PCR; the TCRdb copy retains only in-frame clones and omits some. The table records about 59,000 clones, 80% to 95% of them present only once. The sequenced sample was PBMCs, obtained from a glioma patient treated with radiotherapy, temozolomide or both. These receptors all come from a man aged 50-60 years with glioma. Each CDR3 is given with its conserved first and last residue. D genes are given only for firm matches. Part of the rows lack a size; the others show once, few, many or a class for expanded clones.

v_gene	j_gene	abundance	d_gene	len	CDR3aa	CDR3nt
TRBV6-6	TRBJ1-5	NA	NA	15	CASRPRTGTNQPQHF	TGTGCCAGCAGGCCACGAACAGGGACCAATCAGCCCCAGCATTTT
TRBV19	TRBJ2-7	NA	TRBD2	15	CASTPSGTSVYEQYF	TGTGCCAGTACCCCTAGCGGGACTAGCGTCTACGAGCAGTACTTC
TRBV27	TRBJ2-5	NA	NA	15	CASSEDLTAQETQYF	TGTGCCAGCAGCGAAGACTTAACAGCGCAAGAGACCCAGTACTTC
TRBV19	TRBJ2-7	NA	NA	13	CASSGGTYYEQYF	TGTGCCAGTAGTGGTGGGACATACTACGAGCAGTACTTC
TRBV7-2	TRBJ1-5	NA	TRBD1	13	CASSWTGVEPQHF	TGTGCCAGCAGTTGGACAGGGGTGGAGCCCCAGCATTTT
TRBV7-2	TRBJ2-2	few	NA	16	CASSWDPKVKTGELFF	TGTGCCAGCAGCTGGGACCCGAAAGTAAAGACCGGGGAGCTGTTTTTT
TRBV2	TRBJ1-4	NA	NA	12	CAEGASREKLFF	TGTGCCGAAGGGGCTAGCCGGGAAAAACTGTTTTTT
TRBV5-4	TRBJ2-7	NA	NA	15	CASSFAGARSYEQYF	TGTGCCAGCAGCTTTGCGGGGGCCAGATCCTACGAGCAGTACTTC
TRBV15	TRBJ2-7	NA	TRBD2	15	CATSRGLAFSYEQYF	TGTGCCACCAGCAGAGGACTAGCGTTCTCCTACGAGCAGTACTTC
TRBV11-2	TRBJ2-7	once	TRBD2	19	CASSATFRLAGGLSYEQYF	TGTGCCAGCAGCGCCACCTTCAGACTAGCGGGGGGACTCTCCTACGAGCAGTACTTC
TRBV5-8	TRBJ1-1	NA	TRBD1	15	CASSSRTGVNTEAFF	TGTGCCAGCAGCTCCCGGACAGGAGTCAACACTGAAGCTTTCTTT
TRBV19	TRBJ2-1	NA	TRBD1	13	CASSSNPGTGTFF	TGTGCCAGTAGTAGCAACCCCGGGACAGGCACATTCTTC